These 16 T cell receptor beta chains share one sample of origin, sequenced in a study of CD8+CD57+ T cells in acquired aplastic anemia. Profiling that covered TCR beta VDJ and CDR3 relied on genomic DNA as its template. Using its own MiXCR run on the reads, TCRdb lists one record per CDR3 protein. The sample consists of around 180,000 distinct CDR3 sequences, nearly 50% of them appearing once. Previously, flow cytometry had revealed CD8+CD57+ cell expansion in the patients chosen for sequencing. Sequencing was carried out using sorted CD4+, CD8+, or CD8+CD57+ T cells (not recorded which) from PBMCs. Receptors were obtained from a human donor with aplastic anemia.

In this sample, this clonotype turned up many times. The gene calls are TRBV5-1 and TRBJ2-3; 9 nucleotides match TRBD1. The CDR3 is made up of 16 amino acids. V was clipped by 4 bases and J by 3 bases; unmatched bases: 9. The germline CDR1 and CDR2 sequences are SGHRS and YFSETQ. The chain's CDR3 is CASSPYGTGRTDTQYF. In nucleotides, the CDR3 is TGCGCCAGCAGCCCCTACGGGACAGGGAGGACAGATACGCAGTATTTT.

This clonotype has ten or more counts. V usage is TRBV10-3 and J usage is TRBJ1-5; a possible D gene is TRBD1 (5 bases). V shed 2 bases and J shed 4 bases, with 12 bases lying between them. Per the germline V gene, CDR1 is ENHRY and CDR2 is SYGVKD. The CDR3 is made up of 15 amino acids. CDR3 bases: TGTGCCATCAGTGAGCTGGGGGGGTCGAATCAGCCCCAGCATTTT. Translation gives CAISELGGSNQPQHF.

This rearrangement joins TRBV10-1 to TRBJ1-2; 8 bases agree with TRBD1. The CDR3 covers 12 residues. CDR1 is WNHNN, CDR2 SYGVQD, per germline (reference sequence). J lost 4 bases, V lost 7 bases, and 2 bases had no gene match. The CDR3 DNA is TGCGCCAGCAAACAGGGGGTCTATGGCTACACCTTC. This codes for CASKQGVYGYTF.

The V call is TRBV11-2, the J call TRBJ2-7, with D possibly being TRBD2 (6 bases). The CDR3 is 17 amino acids. Germline CDR1 is SGHAT and CDR2 is FQNNGV. V dropped 5 bases and J dropped 3 bases, with 23 bases sitting between them. For the CDR3, the DNA is TGTGCCAGCAGCCCCCCTAGCAGCGGGTCCCTGAGCTACGAGCAGTACTTC. Its protein is CASSPPSSGSLSYEQYF.

This clonotype was observed at least ten times. This chain joins TRBV20-1 and TRBJ2-1; the match to TRBD2 covers 13 bases. The junction had 20 bases not matched to a gene; V was cut back by 0 bases and J by 6 bases. CDR1 and CDR2 (germline): DFQATT, SNEGSKA (reference sequence). There are 21 residues in the CDR3. CDR3 nucleotides: TGCAGTGCTAGAGATGAGAGGGGGACTAGCGGGAACAAATGGTGGTCCAATGAGCAGTTCTTC. Residues: CSARDERGTSGNKWWSNEQFF.

The table lists this clonotype with many counts. The chain employs TRBV5-1 and TRBJ1-1, with D possibly TRBD1 on 5 matching bases. Trimming took off 4 bases at V and 5 bases at J, with 12 bases between the two ends. Germline V lookup: CDR1 SGHRS, CDR2 YFSETQ. CDR3 length: 13 residues. This CDR3 reads CASSRGEDTEAFF. CDR3 sequence (DNA): TGCGCCAGCAGCCGGGGGGAGGATACTGAAGCTTTCTTT.

With regard to this clonotype: The missing conserved phenylalanine or tryptophan at the end of this CDR3 makes a read error likely. The chain links TRBV7-8 to TRBJ1-1, with a weak D call TRBD1 (5 bases). The ends were cut back, 7 bases at V and 1 base at J, with 16 bases in the middle. This CDR3 has 15 amino acids. CDR1 is SGHVS, CDR2 FQNEAQ, per germline. The CDR3 spells CASTREGARNTEAFS. CDR3 nucleotide sequence: TGTGCCAGCACGAGGGAAGGGGCCCGGAACACTGAAGCTTTCTCT.

To note about this clonotype: Possible read error: a much larger clone is one base away. The chain employs TRBV5-1 and TRBJ2-2; 9 bases fit TRBD1. Germline V lookup: CDR1 SGHRS, CDR2 YFSETQ. CDR3 size: 13 residues. The DNA of the CDR3 is TGCGCCGGCAGGGACAGGGACACCGGGGAGCTGTTTTTT. Translating gives CAGRDRDTGELFF.

J is TRBJ2-7 and V is TRBV28, with D tentatively TRBD1 (5 bases). Germline V gene data show CDR1 as MDHEN and CDR2 as SYDVKM. With 6 bases removed from V and 3 bases from J, the gap between germline ends came to 24 bases. The CDR3 consists of 17 residues. This CDR3 is CASSRRLMAAGYYEQYF. The CDR3 DNA reads TGTGCCAGCAGCCGCAGACTTATGGCGGCAGGGTACTACGAGCAGTACTTC.

CDR3 sequence: CSVSPTDTQYF. The CDR3 bases are TGCAGCGTTAGCCCGACAGATACGCAGTATTTT. The V call is TRBV29-1, the J call TRBJ2-3; D is unclear. CDR1 is SQVTM, CDR2 ANQGSEA, per germline. This CDR3 region has 11 residues. V lost 5 bases and J lost 3, with 6 bases in between.

The V call is TRBV2, the J call TRBJ1-5, with D hard to call. Trimming shortened V by 6 bases and J by 2 bases, and 14 bases separated the two germline ends. Germline V gene lookup returns CDR1 SNHLY and CDR2 FYNNEI. CDR3 size: 15 residues. This CDR3 is CASSEREGGNQPQHF. The CDR3 region has the DNA TGTGCCAGCAGCGAACGGGAGGGAGGCAATCAGCCCCAGCATTTT.

This clonotype was seen many times. The rearrangement links TRBV7-9 to TRBJ2-1, with 9 nucleotides matching TRBD1. This CDR3 has 17 amino acids. J lost 7 bases, V lost 2 bases, and 12 bases had no gene match. CDR1 is SEHNR, CDR2 FQNEAQ, per germline (reference sequence). The CDR3 region is CASSLKSGTGKGNEQFF. CDR3 DNA: TGTGCCAGCAGCTTAAAGTCGGGGACAGGGAAAGGGAATGAGCAGTTCTTC.

This clonotype was counted at least ten times. The chain joins TRBV10-3 to TRBJ1-2; D call uncertain. The germline CDR1 and CDR2 sequences are ENHRY and SYGVKD. The CDR3 totals 15 residues. V was cut by 2 bases and J by 5 bases, with 15 bases left in between. The CDR3 reads CAISERSGKAYGYTF. The DNA of the CDR3 is TGTGCCATCAGTGAGAGGAGTGGTAAGGCATATGGCTACACCTTC.

The chain couples TRBV29-1 to TRBJ2-1; D is possibly TRBD1 (5 bases). The V and J ends lost 4 bases and 8 bases respectively, with 9 bases between them. CDR3 length: 11 residues. In germline, CDR1 is SQVTM, CDR2 ANQGSEA. In DNA form, the CDR3 reads TGCAGCGTTGGTGTAGGGGATGAGCAGTTCTTC. Its translation is CSVGVGDEQFF.

The V and J genes are TRBV9 and TRBJ1-1; tentative D call: TRBD1 (5 bases). Trimming stripped 0 bases from V and 5 bases from J, with 11 bases between. The CDR3 totals 14 residues. CDR1 is SGDLS and CDR2 is YYNGEE in the germline V gene. CDR3: CASSVGFRGTEAFF. CDR3 nucleotides: TGTGCCAGCAGCGTAGGTTTCCGGGGGACTGAAGCTTTCTTT.

This clonotype was seen at least ten times. The chain recombines TRBV4-1 with TRBJ2-2; no definite D call. The V end was cut by 1 base, the J end by 3 bases, with 9 bases between. Germline CDR1 MGHRA, CDR2 YSYEKL. This CDR3 contains 15 residues. CDR3 in amino acids: CASSQVLADTGELFF. CDR3 coding DNA: TGCGCCAGCAGCCAAGTTCTCGCGGACACCGGGGAGCTGTTTTTT.